The source of this T cell receptor beta chain is a study of blood T cell repertoires in COVID-19. About the research overall: The study drew acute and convalescent COVID-19 samples from the United States, Italy and Spain. PBMCs, B-cell-depleted T cells, or T cells provided the cDNA or gDNA that made up the material.

Original methodology: Reference gene primer amplification gave nucleated cell count estimates. Repertoires were generated with immunoSEQ multiplex PCR, while TCRdb's copy carries only in-frame clones and drops some. V and J calls and clone size are copied from that table; D and trimming were computed from the DNA. This repertoire shows 25,000 to 35,000 clones, roughly nine tenths found once; its top ten account for about 10%. CDR3 length: 11 residues. The V end was cut by 5 bases, the J end by 8 bases, with 12 bases between. Germline assignment: CDR1 DFQATT and CDR2 SNEGSKA (reference sequence). This rearrangement joins TRBV20-1 to TRBJ1-2; D is ambiguous. The specimen sequenced was peripheral blood. This receptor was identified in a human donor with active COVID-19. The donor label of this sample is uncertain. CDR3 nucleotides: TGCAGTGCTCAGCGGGTAGGGGGCTACACCTTC. It encodes CSAQRVGGYTF.